Presented here are 7 T cell receptor beta chains from one specimen sequenced in a study of blood T cell repertoires in COVID-19. The data were produced by immunoSEQ multiplex PCR, yet TCRdb's version contains in-frame clones alone and is incomplete. The sample gives roughly 250,000 clones, about 80% of which show up once; around 7.8% is in the top ten. The sample consisted of peripheral blood. All receptors derive from a human donor in a cohort sampled during active COVID-19.

The chain uses TRBV6-1 and TRBJ2-5, with D possibly matching TRBD2 (6 bases). CDR1 is MNHNS and CDR2 is SASEGT in the germline V gene. The CDR3 runs to 16 residues. V dropped 5 bases and J dropped 6 bases, with 22 bases sitting between them. CDR3 region: CASSQEWDGRGKTQYF. The CDR3 DNA reads TGTGCCAGCAGTCAAGAGTGGGACGGGCGGGGTAAGACCCAGTACTTC.

The rearrangement uses TRBV3-1 (or the pseudogene TRBV3-2) and TRBJ1-1, with D hard to call. Germline V CDR1 and CDR2: LGHDT, YNNKEL (reference sequence). The CDR3 consists of 13 residues. The V and J ends lost 1 base and 4 bases respectively, with 7 bases between them. The chain's CDR3 is CASSQVSGTEAFF. The CDR3, as DNA: TGTGCCAGCAGCCAAGTTTCCGGCACTGAAGCTTTCTTT.

The chain links TRBV2 to TRBJ2-7; the D is unclear. V shed 4 bases and J shed 3 bases, with 13 bases lying between them. Germline V gives CDR1 SNHLY, CDR2 FYNNEI. The CDR3 totals 14 residues. In DNA form, the CDR3 reads TGTGCCAGCAGTGTTAACCCCCGGAGCTACGAGCAGTACTTC. Translated, it gives CASSVNPRSYEQYF.

This clone showed up just once. This chain uses TRBV7-2 with TRBJ2-7; 10 nucleotides align to TRBD2. The germline V gene has CDR1 SGHTA and CDR2 FQGNSA. The CDR3 consists of 13 residues. J was trimmed by 3 bases and V by 8 bases; bases with no gene match: 4. The CDR3 nucleotides read TGTGCCAGCGGCCCTAGCGGGGGCTACGAGCAGTACTTC. Protein product: CASGPSGGYEQYF. The variable domain in full, completed from reference TRBV7-2 and TRBJ2-7, reads GAGVSQSPSNKVTEKGKDVELRCDPISGHTALYWYRQSLGQGLEFLIYFQGNSAPDKSGLPSDRFSAERTGGSVSTLTIQRTQQEDSAVYLCASGPSGGYEQYFGPGTRLTVT.

The chain couples TRBV9 to TRBJ2-7; 7 bases map to TRBD2. Losses at the gene ends were 0 bases for V and 3 bases for J; bases not matched to a gene: 6. The germline CDR1 and CDR2 sequences are SGDLS and YYNGEE. The CDR3 has 15 amino acids. The CDR3 bases are TGTGCCAGCAGCGTAGGGCTAGCGGCACTCTACGAGCAGTACTTC. Encoded protein: CASSVGLAALYEQYF.

The rearrangement links TRBV12-1 to TRBJ1-5; the listed D gene, TRBD1, was not tested against the DNA. TRBV12-1 represents a pseudogene. This CDR3 is built from 16 residues. The CDR3 bases are TGTGCCAGCAGCACTTCCCGACAGGGGAAAAATCAGCCCCAGCATTTT. Protein sequence: CASSTSRQGKNQPQHF.

This clone was detected only a few times. The chain employs TRBV19 and TRBJ2-7; 11 bases line up with TRBD2. This CDR3 spans 15 amino acids. J gave up 1 base and V 9 bases, and 8 bases lay outside the gene matches. Germline V lookup: CDR1 LNHDA, CDR2 SQIVND (reference sequence). CDR3 region: CASRLAGRGSYEQYF. The CDR3, as DNA: TGTGCCAGCAGACTAGCGGGAAGGGGGTCCTACGAGCAGTACTTC. The variable domain in full, completed from reference TRBV19 and TRBJ2-7, reads DGGITQSPKYLFRKEGQNVTLSCEQNLNHDAMYWYRQDPGQGLRLIYYSQIVNDFQKGDIAEGYSVSREKKESFPLTVTSAQKNPTAFYLCASRLAGRGSYEQYFGPGTRLTVT.